A single sample gave rise to the 19 T cell receptor beta chains below, sequenced in a study of blood T cell repertoires in COVID-19. Repertoires were generated with immunoSEQ multiplex PCR, while TCRdb's copy carries only in-frame clones and drops some. The sample yields about 82,000 clones, about 74% seen once. What was sequenced was peripheral blood. The receptor set was obtained from a human donor with acute or convalescent COVID-19. The donor label of this sample is uncertain.

This clone was counted only a few times. V and J are TRBV9 and TRBJ1-2, with D perhaps TRBD1 (6 bases). The V end was cut by 4 bases, the J end by 4 bases, with 17 bases between. The CDR3 has 15 amino acids. Germline CDR1 and CDR2: SGDLS and YYNGEE. In DNA, the CDR3 is TGTGCCAGCAGCTCCCAGGCCGGGACACCCTATGGCTACACCTTC. Protein product: CASSSQAGTPYGYTF.

This clone has only one observation. The chain has TRBV7-3 and TRBJ2-5; 9 bases match TRBD2. Germline lookup yields CDR1 SGHTA and CDR2 FQGTGA. After removal of 5 bases from V and 5 bases from J, the junction contained 9 bases not matched to a gene. This CDR3 is built from 15 residues. The CDR3 DNA reads as TGTGCCAGCAGCCTATCTAGCGGGACAAGTGAGACCCAGTACTTC. Translation gives CASSLSSGTSETQYF.

This clone was counted between two and nine times. The gene calls are TRBV19 and TRBJ1-4; no definite D call. The length of the CDR3 is 16 residues. The ends were cut back, 2 bases at V and 1 base at J, with 11 bases in the middle. Germline CDR1 and CDR2: LNHDA and SQIVND (reference sequence). For the CDR3, the DNA is TGTGCCAGTAGTATAAACCGGGTTGGAACTAATGAAAAACTGTTTTTT. Its translation: CASSINRVGTNEKLFF.

This rearrangement joins TRBV29-1 to TRBJ1-2; D is ambiguous. The germline V gene encodes CDR1 SQVTM and CDR2 ANQGSEA. V lost 0 bases and J 7 bases, leaving 12 bases between the germline ends. The CDR3 contains 13 residues. In nucleotides, the CDR3 is TGCAGCGTTGAAGATCCTACCCCCCGTGGCTACACCTTC. It specifies CSVEDPTPRGYTF.

This clone was counted a single time. CDR3: CASSLGGLGTGELFF. CDR3 DNA sequence: TGTGCCAGCAGCTTAGGAGGCCTCGGGACCGGGGAGCTGTTTTTT. The chain couples TRBV11-2 to TRBJ2-2; unclear D gene. CDR1 SGHAT and CDR2 FQNNGV come from the germline V gene. The length of the CDR3 is 15 residues. The germline V and J ends were trimmed by 1 base and 5 bases, with 11 bases remaining between them.

The rearrangement joins TRBV6-2 or TRBV6-3 to TRBJ1-5; D unclear. The CDR3 is 15 residues long. CDR1 MNHEY and CDR2 SVGEGT come from the germline V gene. Trimming shortened V by 0 bases and J by 7 bases, and 13 bases separated the two germline ends. The CDR3 bases are TGTGCCAGCAGTTACTCGGGCGCCCAAGGACAGCCCCAGCATTTT. Encoded protein: CASSYSGAQGQPQHF.

This clone was counted only a few times. The chain employs TRBV3-1 (or the pseudogene TRBV3-2) and TRBJ1-3; D uncertain. Looked up from germline, CDR1 is LGHDT and CDR2 is YNNKEL (reference sequence). CDR3 length: 16 amino acids. The ends were cut back, 3 bases at V and 0 bases at J, with 12 bases in the middle. CDR3 coding DNA: TGTGCCAGCAGCCAGGGCGGGGAAATCTCTGGAAACACCATATATTTT. Amino acid sequence: CASSQGGEISGNTIYF.

This rearrangement joins TRBV7-2 to TRBJ2-5; D is perhaps TRBD2 (5 bases). The CDR3 has 14 amino acids. The V end lost 1 base, the J end lost 9 bases, and 15 bases lay between the germline ends. Germline CDR1 reads SGHTA; CDR2 reads FQGNSA. The CDR3 sequence is CASSLEPSWSPQYF. CDR3 bases: TGTGCCAGCAGCTTAGAGCCTAGCTGGAGCCCCCAGTACTTC.

CDR3 sequence: CASSLGQVGSGTEAFF. The CDR3 DNA follows: TGTGCCAGCAGCCTGGGACAGGTGGGTTCGGGAACTGAAGCTTTCTTT. V usage is TRBV11-2 and J usage is TRBJ1-1; TRBD1 aligns across 8 bases. V was clipped by 5 bases and J by 5 bases; unmatched bases: 13. The germline CDR1 and CDR2 sequences are SGHAT and FQNNGV. The CDR3 has 16 residues. Based on the CDR3 plus reference TRBV11-2 and TRBJ1-1, the full variable domain is EAGVAQSPRYKIIEKRQSVAFWCNPISGHATLYWYQQILGQGPKLLIQFQNNGVVDDSQLPKDRFSAERLKGVDSTLKIQPAKLEDSAVYLCASSLGQVGSGTEAFFGQGTRLTVV.

V and J are TRBV3-1 (or the pseudogene TRBV3-2) and TRBJ1-2; no clear D. CDR1 and CDR2 (germline): LGHDT, YNNKEL (reference sequence). Between the trimmed V and J ends, which lost 0 bases and 6 bases, there was a span of 11 bases. The CDR3 has 14 residues. The CDR3 sequence: CASSQDLAVHGYTF. CDR3 DNA sequence: TGTGCCAGCAGCCAAGATTTGGCAGTTCATGGCTACACCTTC.

The rearrangement uses TRBV9 and TRBJ2-3; TRBD2 matches at 11 bases. Trimming cost V 4 bases and J 2 bases; bases outside gene matches: 9. Per the germline V gene, CDR1 is SGDLS and CDR2 is YYNGEE. The CDR3 is 17 residues long. DNA of the CDR3: TGTGCCAGCAGCCCCCGACTAGCGGGACTAAACACAGATACGCAGTATTTT. Its protein is CASSPRLAGLNTDTQYF.

The V call is TRBV5-1, the J call TRBJ2-5; D gene unclear. V lost 0 bases and J lost 4, with 19 bases in between. Germline lookup yields CDR1 SGHRS and CDR2 YFSETQ. The CDR3 is made up of 17 amino acids. The CDR3 DNA is TGCGCCAGCAGCTTGGGCCCTCCGTACCAGGTTGGAGAGACCCAGTACTTC. It specifies CASSLGPPYQVGETQYF.

V gene TRBV6-5 combines with J gene TRBJ1-1; no clear D. Trimming cost V 6 bases and J 1 base, with 9 bases left between them. Germline V gene sequence: CDR1 MNHEY, CDR2 SVGAGI. The CDR3 extends over 13 amino acids. The CDR3 protein is CASSRDKNTEAFF. In DNA, the CDR3 is TGTGCCAGCAGCCGAGACAAGAACACTGAAGCTTTCTTT.

The rearrangement joins TRBV7-3 to TRBJ2-1, with a possible D match to TRBD1 (5 bases). V shed 2 bases and J shed 5 bases, with 7 bases lying between them. CDR3 size: 13 residues. Looked up from germline, CDR1 is SGHTA and CDR2 is FQGTGA. CDR3 region: CASSLWGDNEQFF. CDR3 in DNA: TGTGCCAGCAGCTTATGGGGCGACAATGAGCAGTTCTTC.

The rearrangement joins TRBV19 to TRBJ2-2, with D possibly being TRBD2 (6 bases). The CDR3 has 13 residues. CDR1 and CDR2 from the germline V gene are LNHDA and SQIVND (reference sequence). With 3 bases removed from V and 6 bases from J, the gap between germline ends came to 8 bases. CDR3 amino acids: CASSMGLSGELFF. The CDR3 DNA follows: TGTGCCAGTAGTATGGGACTCTCCGGGGAGCTGTTTTTT.

V gene TRBV14 combines with J gene TRBJ2-7; weak D call: TRBD2 (7 bases). V was clipped by 3 bases and J by 6 bases, with 12 bases between them. This CDR3 is built from 13 residues. CDR1 and CDR2 from the germline V gene are SGHDN and FVKESK. CDR3 nucleotides: TGTGCCAGCAGCCATGGGGGGGCCGGCGAGCAGTACGTC. This codes for CASSHGGAGEQYV.

V and J are TRBV11-1 and TRBJ2-5; possible D gene TRBD1, 6 bases. Germline CDR1 and CDR2: SGHAT and FQDESV (reference sequence). V lost 5 bases, J lost 0 bases, and 13 bases lay in between. There are 15 residues in the CDR3. The CDR3 protein is CASSPGGSYQETQYF. The CDR3 region has the DNA TGTGCCAGCAGCCCTGGGGGCTCTTACCAAGAGACCCAGTACTTC.

This clone was seen only a few times. The rearrangement links TRBV7-9 to TRBJ1-1; 8 bases are shared with TRBD1. Germline assignment: CDR1 SEHNR and CDR2 FQNEAQ (reference sequence). Losses at the gene ends were 7 bases for V and 7 bases for J; bases not matched to a gene: 5. This CDR3 has 12 residues. The CDR3 sequence: CASTRTGGEAFF. For the CDR3, the DNA is TGTGCCAGCACCAGAACAGGGGGTGAAGCTTTCTTT.

The V gene is TRBV3-1 (or the pseudogene TRBV3-2), the J gene TRBJ2-1; 8 bases are a match to TRBD2. The germline V gene has CDR1 LGHDT and CDR2 YNNKEL (reference sequence). There are 17 residues in the CDR3. The ends lost 2 bases at V and 6 bases at J; junction bases unmatched: 12. For the CDR3, the DNA is TGTGCCAGCAGCCAAAATCCCAGAGTGGCGGGGGGCAATGAGCAGTTCTTC. Amino acid sequence: CASSQNPRVAGGNEQFF.